This T cell receptor (beta chain) was recovered during a study of cytomegalovirus exposure and HLA in healthy donors. Of note for this clone: What it recognizes is unknown.

The study's findings and limits: TCR beta V segments were, for the most part, productive about 87% or about 30% of the time in an earlier analysis. A few chains linked to CMV were shown in vitro to be specific for CMV antigens. The study put under 200 TCR beta chains on its list as cytomegalovirus-associated.

This PCR relied on a set of 60 Vbeta primers and 13 Jbeta primers. Using immunoSEQ multiplex PCR, the repertoire was profiled, and TCRdb retains in-frame clones only, with some absent. Of 68,000 or so clones in the sample, roughly 78% are singletons; the top ten hold around 4%. The CDR3 loop spans 15 amino acids. CDR1 and CDR2 from the germline V gene are SGDLS and YYNGEE. Between the trimmed V and J ends, which lost 7 bases and 8 bases, there was a span of 21 bases. This TCR derives from a woman in her 30s in good health and CMV-seronegative. The V gene is TRBV9, the J gene TRBJ1-4; no clear D gene. Specimen: PBMCs. In nucleotides, the CDR3 is TGTGCCAGCGCTGGCGGCGTTGGCGCGGGGGAAAAACTGTTTTTT. This codes for CASAGGVGAGEKLFF.